This T cell receptor (beta chain) was identified in a study of OX40 agonist ivuxolimab in advanced cancers. For the study in its entirety: Ivuxolimab was a fully human IgG2 agonistic monoclonal antibody targeting the costimulatory receptor OX40 (CD134). Of the roughly 52 dose-escalation patients, hepatocellular carcinoma was present in about 19, melanoma in roughly 15, renal cell carcinoma in 9 and head and neck cancer in 9. Partial responses occurred in three dose-escalation patients: two with cutaneous melanoma and one with hepatocellular carcinoma. A male proportion of around 81% and a mean age of around 60 years, ranging from about 20 to 85, were recorded for the dose-escalation cohort. Patients were allowed to have had prior anti-PD-1, anti-PD-L1 or anti-CTLA-4 therapy, and approximately 43% of the dose-escalation patients had previously received checkpoint inhibitors. Intravenous ivuxolimab was administered to patients every 2 weeks at six dose levels: 0.01, 0.1, 0.3, 1.5, 3 and 10 mg/kg. Peripheral TCRbeta sequencing was intended to test whether TCR sequence diversity was altered and clonal T-cell expansion was caused by ivuxolimab. The paper covers the monotherapy dose-escalation part of the phase I ivuxolimab trial, which included N ≈ 50 patients. The paper's findings and limits, for the study overall: Low levels of normalized T-cell clonal expansion were also seen in some nonresponding patients. After ivuxolimab, more expanded clones were found on average in CD8+ T cells than in CD4+ T cells. Partial responders in the 0.1-3.0 mg/kg groups had among the lowest normalized peripheral clonal expansion, especially among CD8+ T cells. The antigen specificity of the peripheral T cells that underwent clonal expansion was not determined. At doses of 0.1 to 3.0 mg/kg, clonal expansion of both CD4+ and CD8+ T cells in blood was seen between baseline and week 6.

V is shortened by 3 bases, J by 4 bases, and the region joining them spans 14 bases. The CDR3 spans 15 residues, from the cysteine through the phenylalanine. Only the CDR3 region is kept as DNA, spanning 45 bases read in frame from base 1. CDR1 LNHDA and CDR2 SQIVND are derived from the germline V gene (reference sequence). Genomic DNA was extracted from sorted cells for sequencing of the TCRbeta CDR3 region. TCRbeta CDR3 regions were sequenced using the immunoSEQ Assay. TCRdb re-hosts the immuneACCESS table, in-frame sequences only. Its copies lack some clones; in the studies checked, an unresolved V gene accounts for under half of them, and the cause for the rest is not known. For this sample the table gives tens of thousands of clones, of which over 80% were detected only once. The ten largest clones take up approximately 0.5% of the sample. Regarding this clone: No antigen is known for it. Base quality data are lacking; no much larger clone is found one base away.

Patients with autoimmune disease history or receiving systemic immunosuppression were excluded from the trial. Peripheral blood for TCR sequencing was collected from all dose cohorts at baseline, on cycle 4 day 1, and on cycle 7 day 1. Samples were obtained from an open-label, multicenter, first-in-human phase I dose-escalation trial of ivuxolimab. Adults with locally advanced or metastatic melanoma, renal cell carcinoma, hepatocellular carcinoma or head and neck squamous cell carcinoma were enrolled in the trial. Before TCR sequencing, CD4+ T cells and CD8+ T cells from peripheral blood were sorted into separate populations.

The source material was CD4+ or CD8+ T cells sorted from blood, sampled in a trial of the OX40 agonist ivuxolimab. The clonotype originates from an adult with an advanced solid tumor such as melanoma, head and neck, liver or kidney cancer. The chain links TRBV19 with TRBJ2-3; the D segment could be TRBD2, given 5 matching bases. The nucleotides are TGTGCCAGTAGTATTGAAGGAGGTGGTGCAGATACGCAGTATTTT. Its translation reads: CASSIEGGGADTQYF.